One and the same sample provided the 13 T cell receptor beta chains below, sequenced in a study of blood T cell repertoires in COVID-19. The protocol was immunoSEQ multiplex PCR, while the TCRdb copy is restricted to in-frame clones and leaves out a portion. The sample carries about 260,000 clones, around 90% recorded once. The specimen was peripheral blood. These receptors were obtained from a person under 35 with COVID-19, enrolled during active disease.

The chain is built from TRBV5-1 and TRBJ2-1; 7 nucleotides align to TRBD2. This CDR3 spans 15 amino acids. Germline V gives CDR1 SGHRS, CDR2 YFSETQ. V lost 0 bases, J lost 4 bases, and 4 bases stayed unmatched. As DNA, the CDR3 is TGCGCCAGCAGCTTGGTTAGCGGGCCGTACAATGAGCAGTTCTTC. Translating gives CASSLVSGPYNEQFF.

The genes are TRBV3-1 (or the pseudogene TRBV3-2) and TRBJ2-7, with TRBD1 matching over 8 bases. The germline V gene encodes CDR1 LGHDT and CDR2 YNNKEL (reference sequence). CDR3 size: 17 residues. The junction had 12 bases not matched to a gene; V was cut back by 0 bases and J by 5 bases. CDR3 region: CASSQDHRGQGQHEQYF. The CDR3, as DNA: TGTGCCAGCAGCCAAGATCACCGAGGACAGGGTCAGCACGAGCAGTACTTC.

V gene TRBV20-1 combines with J gene TRBJ2-1; no firm D call. The germline V and J ends were trimmed by 6 bases and 5 bases, with 5 bases remaining between them. The CDR3 has 10 residues. CDR1 DFQATT and CDR2 SNEGSKA come from the germline V gene (reference sequence). The CDR3 loop reads CSAVNNEQFF. DNA for the CDR3: TGCAGTGCCGTTAACAATGAGCAGTTCTTC.

The rearrangement uses TRBV5-4 and TRBJ2-5; D not certain. The germline gives CDR1 SGHNT, CDR2 YYREEE (reference sequence). V dropped 1 base and J dropped 3 bases, with 7 bases sitting between them. The CDR3 is made up of 13 amino acids. The DNA of the CDR3 is TGTGCCAGCAGCTTGCCGTCGGAAGAGACCCAGTACTTC. This translates into CASSLPSEETQYF.

The chain uses TRBV7-9 and TRBJ1-1; the D gene is possibly TRBD1 (5 bases). The germline V and J ends were trimmed by 6 bases and 7 bases, with 12 bases remaining between them. Germline CDR1 reads SEHNR; CDR2 reads FQNEAQ (reference sequence). The CDR3 consists of 12 residues. The CDR3 protein is CASSYTRDEAFF. CDR3 in DNA: TGTGCCAGCAGTTATACCAGGGATGAAGCTTTCTTT.

V gene TRBV6-5 combines with J gene TRBJ2-5; D is possibly TRBD1 (6 bases). The CDR3 loop spans 15 amino acids. V lost 3 bases and J 0 bases, leaving 11 bases between the germline ends. CDR1 is MNHEY and CDR2 is SVGAGI in the germline V gene. As DNA, the CDR3 is TGTGCCAGCAGTTATACAGGGTTGTACCAAGAGACCCAGTACTTC. This gives the protein CASSYTGLYQETQYF.

The genes are TRBV6-5 and TRBJ2-7; perhaps TRBD1 as D (6 bases). Trimming pared 2 bases from V and 0 bases from J, leaving 8 bases between. CDR3 size: 14 residues. Germline V gene sequence: CDR1 MNHEY, CDR2 SVGAGI. CDR3 residues: CASSYGQSSYEQYF. CDR3 nucleotides: TGTGCCAGCAGTTACGGACAGAGCTCCTACGAGCAGTACTTC.

The CDR3 loop reads CASSQDSPTAAGKLFF. The CDR3 coding sequence is TGTGCCAGCAGCCAAGATAGTCCAACGGCGGCGGGAAAACTGTTTTTT. V usage is TRBV4-2 and J usage is TRBJ1-4; D not certain. Looked up from germline, CDR1 is LGHNA and CDR2 is YNFKEQ. Trimming removed 0 bases from V and 10 bases from J, with 18 bases in between. There are 16 residues in the CDR3.

The chain couples TRBV6-6 to TRBJ2-1; 11 nucleotides align to TRBD2. V was clipped by 7 bases and J by 8 bases; unmatched bases: 10. Germline assignment: CDR1 MNHNY and CDR2 SVGAGI (reference sequence). The CDR3 contains 15 residues. The DNA for the CDR3 is TGTGCCAGCACCCCAACGCTAGCGGGAGGAGATGAGCAGTTCTTC. Translated: CASTPTLAGGDEQFF.

The genes are TRBV29-1 and TRBJ1-2, with 10 bases lining up with TRBD1. Germline CDR1 and CDR2: SQVTM and ANQGSEA. With 6 bases clipped from V and 6 bases from J, the junction kept 7 bases outside the gene matches. This CDR3 has 13 residues. CDR3 coding DNA: TGCAGCGTACTGACAGGGGGCAAAGATGGCTACACCTTC. Encoded protein: CSVLTGGKDGYTF.

The chain uses TRBV2 and TRBJ1-5; 7 positions match TRBD1. Germline V lookup: CDR1 SNHLY, CDR2 FYNNEI. This CDR3 contains 15 residues. The V gene end was trimmed by 5 bases and the J gene end by 5 bases; junction bases not matched to a gene: 9. The CDR3 nucleotides read TGTGCCAGCAGTTATGGTCAGGGGGGATATCAGCCCCAGCATTTT. This sequence encodes CASSYGQGGYQPQHF.

With respect to this clone: This sample includes further DNA sequences coding for the same CDR3. The rearrangement uses TRBV3-1 (or the pseudogene TRBV3-2) and TRBJ1-5; D is perhaps TRBD1 (5 bases). Trimming cost V 3 bases and J 5 bases, with 8 bases left between them. This CDR3 has 13 residues. Germline V gene data show CDR1 as LGHDT and CDR2 as YNNKEL (reference sequence). The CDR3 loop is CASSQGPYQPQHF. The DNA for the CDR3 is TGTGCCAGCAGCCAGGGGCCCTATCAGCCCCAGCATTTT.

This sequence joins TRBV29-1 and TRBJ2-7, with D tentatively TRBD1 (5 bases). Trimming cost V 5 bases and J 4 bases, with 12 bases left between them. Germline V gives CDR1 SQVTM, CDR2 ANQGSEA. CDR3 length: 12 residues. CDR3 nucleotide sequence: TGCAGCGTTAGGGCAGGGTCTTACGAGCAGTACTTC. This codes for CSVRAGSYEQYF.